This TCR beta chain was obtained from a study of T cells in Graves' hyperthyroidism and ophthalmopathy. This clonotype has ten or more counts. Template material for amplifying TCR beta CDR3 regions consisted of RNA transcripts. HTBI primers were the set used in a first-round RT-PCR of the TCR CDR3. From the multiplex PCR reads, TCRdb called clonotypes with MiXCR, one entry per CDR3 protein. The table lists about 640,000 distinct CDR3 sequences, around 20% of them singletons. This CDR3 has 13 amino acids. Germline values: CDR1 KGHDR, CDR2 SFDVKD. Deletions cut 7 bases from V and 7 bases from J, with 16 bases between.

The receptor comes from a man aged 25-40 years with Graves' ophthalmopathy. This chain joins TRBV24-1 and TRBJ2-7; D tentatively fits TRBD1 or TRBD2 (5 bases each). The sequencing input was blood. This CDR3 reads CATSTGTPGEQYF. The CDR3 DNA is TGTGCCACCAGCACCGGGACCCCGGGGGAGCAGTACTTC.